The entry that follows covers one T cell receptor beta chain sequence. With V trimmed by 2 bases and J by 7 bases, 5 bases remained unmatched. This CDR3 has 15 amino acids. Per the germline V gene, CDR1 is LGHDT and CDR2 is YNNKEL (reference sequence). The data were taken from a study of T cell responses to AZD1222 COVID-19 vaccine. The protocol was immunoSEQ multiplex PCR, while the TCRdb copy is restricted to in-frame clones and leaves out a portion. The sample carries roughly 150,000 clones, more than 85% recorded once. The material was peripheral blood, obtained on day 0 of AZD1222 vaccination. The chain links TRBV3-1 (or the pseudogene TRBV3-2) to TRBJ1-6, with 7 positions matching TRBD1. This clonotype was obtained from an adult in good health. The DNA for the CDR3 is TGTGCCAGCAGCCAAATTACAGGGGACAATTCACCCCTCCACTTT. Protein sequence: CASSQITGDNSPLHF.